The clone carrying this TCR beta chain showed up many times. Its antigen is still unknown. This sample is drawn from a study of neurological immune-mediated disorders. The study's findings and limits: The absence of shared CDR3 amino acid sequences among expanded clones across subjects suggests private repertoires in all groups.

The cDNA was generated through 5'RACE incorporating 10-nucleotide random UMIs. TCRdb fed the 5' RACE reads into MiXCR, producing one record per CDR3 protein. The sample has 50,000 to 80,000 distinct CDR3 sequences, about 3.4% seen once. The germline V gene encodes CDR1 DFQATT and CDR2 SNEGSKA (reference sequence). The ends lost 5 bases at V and 2 bases at J; junction bases unmatched: 9. The CDR3 loop spans 16 amino acids. The TCR comes from a man aged 35-49 years with multiple sclerosis. The chain recombines TRBV20-1 with TRBJ2-3; TRBD2 agrees at 11 bases. Sequencing was performed on PBMCs. The chain's CDR3 is CSAPNLAGGNTDTQYF. For the CDR3, the DNA is TGCAGTGCTCCCAATTTAGCGGGAGGGAACACAGATACGCAGTATTTT.